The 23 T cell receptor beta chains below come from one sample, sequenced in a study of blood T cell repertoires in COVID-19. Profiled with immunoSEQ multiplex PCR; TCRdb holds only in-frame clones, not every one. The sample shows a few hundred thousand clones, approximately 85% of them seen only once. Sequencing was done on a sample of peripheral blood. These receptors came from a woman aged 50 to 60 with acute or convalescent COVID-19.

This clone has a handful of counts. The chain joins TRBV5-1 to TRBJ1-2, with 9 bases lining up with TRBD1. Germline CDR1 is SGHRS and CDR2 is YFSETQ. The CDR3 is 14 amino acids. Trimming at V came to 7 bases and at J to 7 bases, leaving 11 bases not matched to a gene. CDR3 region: CASGLQGALGGYTF. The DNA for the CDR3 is TGCGCCAGCGGATTACAGGGGGCGCTTGGTGGCTACACCTTC.

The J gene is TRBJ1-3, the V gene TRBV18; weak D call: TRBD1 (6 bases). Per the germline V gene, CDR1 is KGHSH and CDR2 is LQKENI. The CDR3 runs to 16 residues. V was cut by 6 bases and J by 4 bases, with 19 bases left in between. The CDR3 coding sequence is TGTGCCAGCTCCATTATTCGGGGGGCCAGAGGAAACACCATATATTTT. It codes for CASSIIRGARGNTIYF.

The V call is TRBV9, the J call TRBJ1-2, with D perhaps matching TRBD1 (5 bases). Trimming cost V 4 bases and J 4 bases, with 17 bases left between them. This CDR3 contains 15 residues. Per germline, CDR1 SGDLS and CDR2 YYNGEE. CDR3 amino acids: CASSTPGVQGYGYTF. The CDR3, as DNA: TGTGCCAGCAGCACACCGGGGGTTCAGGGCTATGGCTACACCTTC.

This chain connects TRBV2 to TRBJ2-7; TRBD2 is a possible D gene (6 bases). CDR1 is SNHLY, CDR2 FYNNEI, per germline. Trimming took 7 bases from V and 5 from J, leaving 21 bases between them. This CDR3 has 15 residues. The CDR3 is CASKVAGRDANEQYF. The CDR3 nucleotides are TGTGCCAGCAAGGTGGCAGGGCGGGATGCGAACGAGCAGTACTTC.

The chain's CDR3 is CASSLYGRGLTDTQYF. The CDR3 nucleotides read TGTGCCAGCAGCTTATACGGTAGGGGCCTCACAGATACGCAGTATTTT. V gene TRBV7-3 combines with J gene TRBJ2-3; D may be TRBD1 (5 bases). CDR1 and CDR2 (germline): SGHTA, FQGTGA. The CDR3 sequence is 16 residues long. V was trimmed by 2 bases and J by 2 bases, leaving 14 bases between them.

The CDR3 loop is CASSPGSGYEQYF. The CDR3 DNA follows: TGTGCCAGCTCTCCGGGATCCGGCTACGAGCAGTACTTC. The rearrangement uses TRBV18 and TRBJ2-7, with D possibly TRBD2 on 5 matching bases. CDR1 is KGHSH and CDR2 is LQKENI in the germline V gene. V lost 6 bases, J lost 3 bases, and 12 bases lay in between. This CDR3 is 13 amino acids long.

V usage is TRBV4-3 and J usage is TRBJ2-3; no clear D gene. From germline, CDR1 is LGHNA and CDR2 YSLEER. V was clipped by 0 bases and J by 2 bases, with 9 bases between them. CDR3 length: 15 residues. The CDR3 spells CASSQDLRSTDTQYF. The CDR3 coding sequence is TGCGCCAGCAGCCAAGATTTACGGTCCACAGATACGCAGTATTTT.

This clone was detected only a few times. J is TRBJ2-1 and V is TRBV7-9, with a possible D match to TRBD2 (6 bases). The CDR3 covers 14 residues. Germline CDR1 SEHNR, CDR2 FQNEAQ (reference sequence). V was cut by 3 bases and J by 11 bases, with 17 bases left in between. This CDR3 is CASSFSGGKGKQFF. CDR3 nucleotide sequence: TGTGCCAGCAGCTTTTCCGGGGGAAAGGGGAAGCAGTTCTTC.

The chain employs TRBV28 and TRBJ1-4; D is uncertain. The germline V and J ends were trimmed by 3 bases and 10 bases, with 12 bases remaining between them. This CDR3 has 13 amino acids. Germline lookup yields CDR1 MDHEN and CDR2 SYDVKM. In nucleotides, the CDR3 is TGTGCCAGCAGTTTCACTAGGGAGGGAAAACTGTTTTTT. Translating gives CASSFTREGKLFF.

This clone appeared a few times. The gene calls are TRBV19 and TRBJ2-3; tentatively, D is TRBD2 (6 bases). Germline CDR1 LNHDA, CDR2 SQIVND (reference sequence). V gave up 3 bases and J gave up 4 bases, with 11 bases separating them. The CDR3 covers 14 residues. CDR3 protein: CASSISTGADTQYF. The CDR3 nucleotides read TGTGCCAGTAGTATCTCTACGGGGGCAGATACGCAGTATTTT.

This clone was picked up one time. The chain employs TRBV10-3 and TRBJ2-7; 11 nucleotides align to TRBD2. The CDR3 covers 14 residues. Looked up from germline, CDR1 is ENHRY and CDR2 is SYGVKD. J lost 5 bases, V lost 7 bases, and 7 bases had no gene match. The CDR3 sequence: CAINELAGANEQYF. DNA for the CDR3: TGTGCCATCAATGAACTAGCGGGAGCGAACGAGCAGTACTTC.

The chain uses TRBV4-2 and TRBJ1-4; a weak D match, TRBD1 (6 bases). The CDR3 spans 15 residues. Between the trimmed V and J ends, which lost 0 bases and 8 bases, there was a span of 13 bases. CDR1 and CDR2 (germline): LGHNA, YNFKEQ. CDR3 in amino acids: CASSQDQGQREKLFF. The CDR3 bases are TGTGCCAGCAGCCAAGACCAGGGGCAACGAGAAAAACTGTTTTTT.

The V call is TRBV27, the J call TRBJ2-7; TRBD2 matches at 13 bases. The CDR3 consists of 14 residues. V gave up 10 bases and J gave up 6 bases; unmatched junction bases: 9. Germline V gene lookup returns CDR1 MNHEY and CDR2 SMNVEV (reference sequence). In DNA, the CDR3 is TGTGCCACCTCCGGGACTAGCGGGACCTCCGAGCAGTACTTC. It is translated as CATSGTSGTSEQYF.

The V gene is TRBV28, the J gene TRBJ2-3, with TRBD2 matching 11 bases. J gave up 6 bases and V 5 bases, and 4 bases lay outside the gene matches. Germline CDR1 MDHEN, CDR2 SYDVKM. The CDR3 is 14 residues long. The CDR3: CASSPSSGRDTQYF. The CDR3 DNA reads TGTGCCAGCAGTCCCTCTAGCGGGAGGGATACGCAGTATTTT.

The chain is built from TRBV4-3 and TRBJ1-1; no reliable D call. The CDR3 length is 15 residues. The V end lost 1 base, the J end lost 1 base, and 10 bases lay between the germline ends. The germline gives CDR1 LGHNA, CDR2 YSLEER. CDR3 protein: CASSQGDKKNTEAFF. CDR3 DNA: TGCGCCAGCAGCCAAGGTGACAAAAAGAACACTGAAGCTTTCTTT.

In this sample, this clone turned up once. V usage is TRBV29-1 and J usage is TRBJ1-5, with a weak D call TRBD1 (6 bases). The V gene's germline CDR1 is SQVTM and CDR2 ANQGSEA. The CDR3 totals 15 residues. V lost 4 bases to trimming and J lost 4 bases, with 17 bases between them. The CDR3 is CSVARTGGVNQPQHF. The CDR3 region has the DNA TGCAGCGTTGCCCGAACTGGGGGCGTAAATCAGCCCCAGCATTTT. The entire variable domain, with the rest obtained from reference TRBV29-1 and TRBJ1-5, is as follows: SAVISQKPSRDICQRGTSLTIQCQVDSQVTMMFWYRQQPGQSLTLIATANQGSEATYESGFVIDKFPISRPNLTFSTLTVSNMSPEDSSIYLCSVARTGGVNQPQHFGDGTRLSIL.

The DNA of the CDR3 is TGCGCCAGCAGTGAGTGGGGACTAGCCCCCTACGAGCAGTACTTC. Translated, it gives CASSEWGLAPYEQYF. The genes are TRBV10-1 and TRBJ2-7; TRBD2 matches 9 bases. Germline V gives CDR1 WNHNN, CDR2 SYGVQD (reference sequence). V lost 1 base and J lost 2; bases outside the gene matches: 3. The CDR3 contains 15 residues.

CDR3 coding DNA: TGTGCCAGCAGCCAAAGCAGGGTGGGCGAGCAGTACTTC. Encoded protein: CASSQSRVGEQYF. The genes are TRBV3-1 (or the pseudogene TRBV3-2) and TRBJ2-7; D is perhaps TRBD1 (5 bases). The CDR3 runs 13 residues. V gave up 2 bases and J gave up 6 bases, with 11 bases separating them. From germline, CDR1 is LGHDT and CDR2 YNNKEL (reference sequence).

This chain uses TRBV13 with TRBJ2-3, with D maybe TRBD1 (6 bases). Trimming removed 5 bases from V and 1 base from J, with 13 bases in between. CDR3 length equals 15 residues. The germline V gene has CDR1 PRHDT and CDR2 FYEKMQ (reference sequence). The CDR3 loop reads CASSPAGQRTDTQYF. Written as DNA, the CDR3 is TGTGCCAGCAGCCCAGCCGGACAGCGCACAGATACGCAGTATTTT. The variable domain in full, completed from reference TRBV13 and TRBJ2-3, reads AAGVIQSPRHLIKEKRETATLKCYPIPRHDTVYWYQQGPGQDPQFLISFYEKMQSDKGSIPDRFSAQQFSDYHSELNMSSLELGDSALYFCASSPAGQRTDTQYFGPGTRLTVL.

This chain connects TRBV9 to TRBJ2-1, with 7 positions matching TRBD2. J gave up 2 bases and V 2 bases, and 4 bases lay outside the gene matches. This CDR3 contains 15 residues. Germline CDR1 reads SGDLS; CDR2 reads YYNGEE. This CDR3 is CASSVGLAAYNEQFF. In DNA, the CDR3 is TGTGCCAGCAGCGTGGGGCTAGCGGCCTACAATGAGCAGTTCTTC.

CDR3 loop: CASTLFKAGVETQYF. The CDR3 DNA sequence: TGTGCCAGCACCCTGTTTAAGGCAGGGGTGGAGACCCAGTACTTC. V usage is TRBV27 and J usage is TRBJ2-5; maybe TRBD1 (6 bases). Germline V gene lookup returns CDR1 MNHEY and CDR2 SMNVEV (reference sequence). This CDR3 comprises 15 residues. With 7 bases removed from V and 5 bases from J, the gap between germline ends came to 20 bases.

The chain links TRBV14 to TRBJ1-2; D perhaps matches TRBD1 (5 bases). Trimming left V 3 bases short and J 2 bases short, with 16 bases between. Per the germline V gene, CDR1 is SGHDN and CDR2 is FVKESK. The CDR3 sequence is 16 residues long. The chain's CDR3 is CASSHARGLRNYGYTF. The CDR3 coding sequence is TGTGCCAGCAGCCACGCCCGGGGGTTAAGAAACTATGGCTACACCTTC.

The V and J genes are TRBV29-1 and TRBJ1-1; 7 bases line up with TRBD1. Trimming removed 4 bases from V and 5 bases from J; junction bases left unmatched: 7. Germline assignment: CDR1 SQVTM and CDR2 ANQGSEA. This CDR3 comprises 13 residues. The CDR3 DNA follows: TGCAGCGTTGTGCCCCAGGGGGAGACTGAAGCTTTCTTT. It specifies CSVVPQGETEAFF.